The 32 T cell receptor beta chains listed next were all sequenced from one sample in a study of cytomegalovirus exposure and HLA in healthy donors. PCR was performed using 60 Vbeta and 13 Jbeta primers. Clones were read by immunoSEQ multiplex PCR, and TCRdb kept only the in-frame ones, dropping some. This table holds around 110,000 clones, around two thirds found once. The source material was PBMCs. These receptors were taken from a woman aged 40 to 50 in good health and CMV-seropositive.

The chain has TRBV28 and TRBJ2-5; 7 positions agree with TRBD1. This CDR3 spans 15 amino acids. Trimming removed 2 bases from V and 5 bases from J; junction bases left unmatched: 8. The V gene's germline CDR1 is MDHEN and CDR2 SYDVKM. DNA for the CDR3: TGTGCCAGCAGTTTAAGGGGGACAGAAAGCGAGACCCAGTACTTC. Translation gives CASSLRGTESETQYF.

The chain joins TRBV7-3 to TRBJ2-3; 9 nucleotides align to TRBD2. The CDR3 contains 18 residues. Germline trimming cut 3 bases from V and 0 bases from J; bases unmatched to any gene: 10. CDR1 and CDR2 (germline): SGHTA, FQGTGA. Here the CDR3 DNA reads TGTGCCAGCAGCTTTGTGAGACTAGCGGCCGCTAGCACAGATACGCAGTATTTT. This gives the protein CASSFVRLAAASTDTQYF.

In this sample, this clone turned up once. V gene TRBV2 combines with J gene TRBJ1-1; TRBD1 matches 7 bases. The CDR3 length is 13 residues. Germline values: CDR1 SNHLY, CDR2 FYNNEI. The V and J ends lost 4 bases and 4 bases, in that order; junction bases with no gene match: 3. CDR3 in DNA: TGTGCCAGCAGTGCCCACAGGGGCACTGAAGCTTTCTTT. This translates into CASSAHRGTEAFF.

The chain is built from TRBV5-1 and TRBJ2-2; tentative D call: TRBD1 (6 bases). V was cut by 5 bases and J by 2 bases, with 7 bases left in between. This CDR3 has 13 residues. CDR1 and CDR2 (germline): SGHRS, YFSETQ. As DNA, the CDR3 is TGCGCCAGCAGTGGGACAAACACCGGGGAGCTGTTTTTT. Residues: CASSGTNTGELFF.

The chain recombines TRBV5-6 with TRBJ1-1; D unclear. V lost 0 bases and J lost 3, with 6 bases in between. This CDR3 comprises 13 residues. CDR1 and CDR2 from the germline V gene are SGHDT and YYEEEE. The DNA for the CDR3 is TGTGCCAGCAGCTTGGTCGGGGACACTGAAGCTTTCTTT. Its translation: CASSLVGDTEAFF.

This clone was detected once. The chain recombines TRBV6-5 with TRBJ2-5; TRBD2 aligns across 9 bases. Germline loops: CDR1 MNHEY, CDR2 SVGAGI. V gave up 1 base and J gave up 11 bases; unmatched junction bases: 11. The CDR3 runs to 15 residues. CDR3 bases: TGTGCCAGCAGTTACTATGGCGGGAGGGCCGGGGAGCAGTACTTC. Amino acids: CASSYYGGRAGEQYF.

The rearrangement joins TRBV19 to TRBJ2-3; D is possibly TRBD2 (6 bases). V was pared by 7 bases and J by 1 base, with 12 bases between. This CDR3 has 14 residues. CDR1 and CDR2 (germline): LNHDA, SQIVND (reference sequence). CDR3 DNA sequence: TGTGCCAGTACTGAATGGGGGGGCACAGATACGCAGTATTTT. It codes for CASTEWGGTDTQYF.

A few counts support this clone. The rearrangement links TRBV19 to TRBJ2-3; D ambiguous. This CDR3 is 15 amino acids long. The germline gives CDR1 LNHDA, CDR2 SQIVND (reference sequence). V was shortened by 5 bases and J by 2 bases, with 14 bases between the two germline ends. As DNA, the CDR3 is TGTGCCAGTAGTTGGGCGTATGATCTCACAGATACGCAGTATTTT. Translating gives CASSWAYDLTDTQYF.

This rearrangement joins TRBV5-1 to TRBJ2-1, with TRBD2 matching 13 bases. The CDR3 totals 14 residues. In germline, CDR1 is SGHRS, CDR2 YFSETQ. V lost 4 bases, J lost 9 bases, and 4 bases stayed unmatched. The CDR3 bases are TGCGCCAGCAGCGAAGGGACTAGCGGGACTGAGCAGTTCTTC. It codes for CASSEGTSGTEQFF.

The chain joins TRBV11-2 to TRBJ2-7; 12 positions match TRBD2. Trimming cost V 0 bases and J 7 bases; bases outside gene matches: 4. Germline lookup yields CDR1 SGHAT and CDR2 FQNNGV. This CDR3 has 15 residues. Written as DNA, the CDR3 is TGTGCCAGCAGCTTAGAACTAGCGGGAGGAGGGGAGCAGTACTTC. Residues: CASSLELAGGGEQYF.

The gene calls are TRBV4-3 and TRBJ2-5; D might be TRBD2 (5 bases). CDR1 is LGHNA and CDR2 is YSLEER in the germline V gene. Deletions cut 0 bases from V and 5 bases from J, with 10 bases between. The CDR3 is made up of 14 amino acids. The CDR3 region has the DNA TGCGCCAGCAGCCAAGAACTGGACTTGGAGACCCAGTACTTC. This gives the protein CASSQELDLETQYF.

This clone has a handful of counts. The chain has TRBV9 and TRBJ2-1; TRBD2 aligns across 10 bases. CDR3 length: 14 amino acids. Trimming at V came to 3 bases and at J to 8 bases, leaving 5 bases not matched to a gene. Germline assignment: CDR1 SGDLS and CDR2 YYNGEE. The CDR3 DNA follows: TGTGCCAGCAGCGACCCCGGACTAGCGGATGAGCAGTTCTTC. Its translation is CASSDPGLADEQFF.

The chain joins TRBV18 to TRBJ2-7; D might be TRBD1 (6 bases). CDR1 and CDR2 from the germline V gene are KGHSH and LQKENI. V gave up 5 bases and J gave up 2 bases, with 19 bases separating them. The CDR3 runs to 16 residues. CDR3 sequence reads: CASSGGGSAFAYEQYF. CDR3 coding DNA: TGTGCCAGCTCAGGGGGCGGCTCAGCGTTCGCCTACGAGCAGTACTTC.

The chain uses TRBV7-3 and TRBJ2-1; 9 nucleotides agree with TRBD2. Germline values: CDR1 SGHTA, CDR2 FQGTGA. The CDR3 loop spans 13 amino acids. Trimming at V came to 3 bases and at J to 9 bases, leaving 3 bases not matched to a gene. In DNA, the CDR3 is TGTGCCAGCAGCTTTAGCGGGAGTGGTGAGCAGTTCTTC. This codes for CASSFSGSGEQFF.

The chain recombines TRBV15 with TRBJ1-1, with a weak D call TRBD1 (5 bases). Between the trimmed V and J ends, which lost 2 bases and 4 bases, there was a span of 8 bases. Germline V gene lookup returns CDR1 LNHNV and CDR2 YYDKDF (reference sequence). The CDR3 loop spans 13 amino acids. The CDR3 region is CATSRQGTTEAFF. CDR3 in DNA: TGTGCCACCAGCAGACAGGGAACCACTGAAGCTTTCTTT.

The rearrangement uses TRBV5-5 and TRBJ2-7, with 8 bases matching TRBD1. The V gene's germline CDR1 is SGHKS and CDR2 YYEKEE (reference sequence). This CDR3 comprises 15 residues. V was pared by 2 bases and J by 6 bases, with 10 bases of the junction left unmatched. The CDR3 DNA follows: TGTGCCAGCAGCTTAGTACCGGGACAGGTTATCGAGCAGTACTTC. It yields the protein CASSLVPGQVIEQYF.

This rearrangement joins TRBV25-1 to TRBJ1-4; tentative D call: TRBD1 (5 bases). This CDR3 comprises 16 residues. Per the germline V gene, CDR1 is MGHDK and CDR2 is SYGVNS. The ends were cut back, 2 bases at V and 8 bases at J, with 18 bases in the middle. CDR3 coding DNA: TGTGCCAGCAGTGAAACCGACAGATATCCGGTGGAAAAACTGTTTTTT. This encodes CASSETDRYPVEKLFF. The complete variable domain, with remaining parts taken from reference TRBV25-1 and TRBJ1-4, reads EADIYQTPRYLVIGTGKKITLECSQTMGHDKMYWYQQDPGMELHLIHYSYGVNSTEKGDLSSESTVSRIRTEHFPLTLESARPSHTSQYLCASSETDRYPVEKLFFGSGTQLSVL.

The chain couples TRBV28 to TRBJ1-1, with D possibly being TRBD1 (5 bases). Germline V gene sequence: CDR1 MDHEN, CDR2 SYDVKM. The CDR3 contains 13 residues. With 10 bases removed from V and 4 bases from J, the gap between germline ends came to 16 bases. The DNA for the CDR3 is TGTGCCACCATTACAGGCGGGGTCACTGAAGCTTTCTTT. This sequence encodes CATITGGVTEAFF.

The genes are TRBV10-1 and TRBJ1-5; 7 bases align to TRBD1. V was clipped by 6 bases and J by 3 bases; unmatched bases: 5. From germline, CDR1 is WNHNN and CDR2 SYGVQD (reference sequence). This CDR3 spans 14 amino acids. CDR3 loop: CASRQGMNNQPQHF. The DNA for the CDR3 is TGCGCCAGCAGACAGGGGATGAACAATCAGCCCCAGCATTTT.

CDR3 in amino acids: CASSLDADTSWGYTF. CDR3 DNA: TGTGCCAGCAGCTTAGATGCGGACACTTCTTGGGGCTACACCTTC. The chain couples TRBV7-9 to TRBJ1-2; perhaps TRBD1 as D (5 bases). Germline-derived CDR1 and CDR2 are SEHNR and FQNEAQ (reference sequence). Trimming pared 1 base from V and 8 bases from J, leaving 17 bases between. This CDR3 comprises 15 residues.

The chain has TRBV25-1 and TRBJ1-2; unclear D gene. Germline V lookup: CDR1 MGHDK, CDR2 SYGVNS. V lost 0 bases and J lost 0, with 8 bases in between. The CDR3 has 15 amino acids. The CDR3 coding sequence is TGTGCCAGCAGTGAATATGCAGGCCCTAACTATGGCTACACCTTC. Its protein is CASSEYAGPNYGYTF.

The chain joins TRBV12-2 to TRBJ2-1; the table assigns TRBD1, which was not confirmed against the DNA. TRBV12-2 is noted as a pseudogene. This CDR3 is built from 12 residues. CDR3 bases: TGTGCAAGTCGAGTTACAATCAATGAGCAGTTCTTC. It yields the protein CASRVTINEQFF.

The CDR3 DNA follows: TGTGCCAGCAGCCAAGGACTAGCGGGAGTGGACGAGCAGTACTTC. It translates to CASSQGLAGVDEQYF. The chain has TRBV4-2 and TRBJ2-7; 12 bases fit TRBD2. CDR3 length equals 15 residues. The ends lost 1 base at V and 5 bases at J; junction bases unmatched: 3. From germline, CDR1 is LGHNA and CDR2 YNFKEQ.

V and J are TRBV19 and TRBJ2-1, with 13 bases identical to TRBD2. Germline V lookup: CDR1 LNHDA, CDR2 SQIVND (reference sequence). The CDR3 spans 17 residues. Trimming at V came to 4 bases and at J to 2 bases, leaving 5 bases not matched to a gene. The CDR3 DNA follows: TGTGCCAGTAGTAAGTATACTAGCGGGAGGGCCTACAATGAGCAGTTCTTC. It codes for CASSKYTSGRAYNEQFF.

V and J are TRBV4-1 and TRBJ2-1; 12 bases are a match to TRBD1. Germline loops: CDR1 MGHRA, CDR2 YSYEKL. J gave up 8 bases and V 0 bases, and 8 bases lay outside the gene matches. The CDR3 is 17 residues long. CDR3 sequence reads: CASSQEFGGTGGYEQFF. The CDR3 DNA is TGCGCCAGCAGCCAAGAATTCGGGGGGACAGGGGGCTATGAGCAGTTCTTC.

This clone was seen a handful of times. The chain recombines TRBV6-1 with TRBJ2-5; the match to TRBD2 covers 8 bases. V dropped 6 bases and J dropped 5; count of bases not matched to a gene: 5. Per germline, CDR1 MNHNS and CDR2 SASEGT. This CDR3 is built from 13 residues. CDR3 sequence: CASRVAGYETQYF. In DNA form, the CDR3 reads TGTGCCAGCAGGGTAGCGGGATACGAGACCCAGTACTTC.

The J gene is TRBJ1-3, the V gene TRBV9; 8 bases are a match to TRBD1. The junction had 16 bases not matched to a gene; V was cut back by 1 base and J by 4 bases. Germline V gene data show CDR1 as SGDLS and CDR2 as YYNGEE. The CDR3 has 19 amino acids. CDR3 nucleotide sequence: TGTGCCAGCAGCGTATCAACAGGGGGTTATGTCTCGCCCGGAAACACCATATATTTT. Protein: CASSVSTGGYVSPGNTIYF. Full variable domain (remainder filled in from reference TRBV9 and TRBJ1-3): DSGVTQTPKHLITATGQRVTLRCSPRSGDLSVYWYQQSLDQGLQFLIQYYNGEERAKGNILERFSAQQFPDLHSELNLSSLELGDSALYFCASSVSTGGYVSPGNTIYFGEGSWLTVV.

V gene TRBV6-4 combines with J gene TRBJ2-7, with D perhaps TRBD2 (5 bases). This CDR3 has 13 residues. With 5 bases removed from V and 1 base from J, the gap between germline ends came to 9 bases. Germline CDR1 and CDR2: MRHNA and SNTAGT. This CDR3 is CASSTEESYEQYF. In nucleotides, the CDR3 is TGTGCCAGCAGTACGGAGGAATCCTACGAGCAGTACTTC.

This chain uses TRBV2 with TRBJ2-5; a possible D gene is TRBD1 (7 bases). The end of the DNA is better explained by TRBJ2-7, so the J call may be wrong. Germline V gene sequence: CDR1 SNHLY, CDR2 FYNNEI. The CDR3 contains 14 residues. CDR3 region: CASSVSRGAYEQYF. In DNA form, the CDR3 reads TGTGCCAGCAGTGTGTCCAGGGGGGCCTACGAGCAGTACTTC.

The V and J genes are TRBV27 and TRBJ2-1, with a weak D call TRBD2 (7 bases). Germline V CDR1 and CDR2: MNHEY, SMNVEV (reference sequence). The CDR3 covers 13 residues. V shed 2 bases and J shed 8 bases, with 10 bases lying between them. The chain's CDR3 is CASSLRGAYEQFF. The CDR3 bases are TGTGCCAGCAGTTTACGGGGGGCCTATGAGCAGTTCTTC.

Here the CDR3 DNA reads TGTGCCACAGCCAGGGTGACTGGTGGATATGGCTACACCTTC. Protein product: CATARVTGGYGYTF. The rearrangement joins TRBV27 to TRBJ1-2, with D perhaps TRBD1 (5 bases). The V gene's germline CDR1 is MNHEY and CDR2 SMNVEV (reference sequence). Trimming removed 10 bases from V and 5 bases from J, with 20 bases in between. The CDR3 length is 14 residues.

The gene calls are TRBV4-2 and TRBJ2-2; 10 bases align to TRBD2. Germline CDR1 is LGHNA and CDR2 is YNFKEQ. Trimming cost V 3 bases and J 0 bases; bases outside gene matches: 10. This CDR3 has 19 residues. The CDR3 DNA is TGTGCCAGCAGCCACCCTTCTAGCGGGAGTTACACGAACACCGGGGAGCTGTTTTTT. Amino acids: CASSHPSSGSYTNTGELFF.